Listed below are T cell receptor beta chains from one sample, sequenced in a study of cytomegalovirus exposure and HLA in healthy donors. Clones were sequenced by immunoSEQ multiplex PCR, and TCRdb holds only the in-frame ones, with some missing. The data contain roughly 110,000 clones, roughly 76% of them singletons. Sample: PBMCs. The receptor set was obtained from a woman aged 50 to 60 in good health and CMV-seropositive. Both conserved end residues are part of each CDR3. The D gene is left open where the match is weak. Size values are once, few and many counts, or a class for expanded clones, and some rows have none.

>TRBJ1-3|TRBV7-2|TRBD1|.
TGTGCCAGCACCACTCCGGGACAGGGCGGTGGCGGAAACACCATATATTTT
CASTTPGQGGGGNTIYF
>TRBJ1-6|TRBV19|.|once
TGTGCCAGTAACCCAGGGGCGGATAGTTCACCCCTCCACTTT
CASNPGADSSPLHF
>TRBJ1-2|TRBV18|.|once
TGTGCCAGCTCCCTACAGACGGATGCTGGCTACACCTTC
CASSLQTDAGYTF
>TRBJ1-2|TRBV10-2|TRBD1|.
TGCGCCACCCTGGACAGGGAGGGATATGGCTACACCTTC
CATLDREGYGYTF
>TRBJ2-5|TRBV7-2|.|.
TGTGCCAGCAGTCCTGACATCCAAGAGACCCAGTACTTC
CASSPDIQETQYF
>TRBJ2-3|TRBV5-1|.|.
TGCGCCAGCAGCCCACGGGCCTCCCTCAATACAGGTACGCAGTATTTT
CASSPRASLNTGTQYF
>TRBJ2-7|TRBV5-8|TRBD1|few
TGTGCCAGCAGCCCGACAGGGTACTACGAGCAGTACTTC
CASSPTGYYEQYF
>TRBJ1-5|TRBV29-1|.|.
TGCAGCGCGGGATCCTGGGATCAGCCCCAGCATTTT
CSAGSWDQPQHF
>TRBJ2-7|TRBV28|TRBD1|.
TGTGCCAGCAGTTTGGGGACCGGGACAGGGGACGACGAGCAGTACTTC
CASSLGTGTGDDEQYF
>TRBJ2-5|TRBV6-1|.|.
TGTGCCAGTAGGGGAAGTTGGGAGACCCAGTACTTC
CASRGSWETQYF